These 31 T cell receptor beta chains were all obtained from the same sample, sequenced in a study of T cells in Graves' hyperthyroidism and ophthalmopathy (dated by TCRdb to between 2018 and 2021). The library was prepared using multiplex PCR. Sequencing was performed on an Illumina HiSeq 2000. TCR beta CDR3 regions were amplified from RNA transcripts. For the first round of RT-PCR on the TCR CDR3, the HTBI primer set was used together with the Qiagen OneStep RT-PCR kit. TCRdb reprocessed the public reads (quality trimming at Q25 with fastp, clone calling with MiXCR) and kept in-frame beta chains. Entries are consolidated by CDR3 protein sequence, retaining the most common genes and DNA. The sample has about 640,000 distinct CDR3 sequences on record, less than 25% of them singletons. The leading ten clones occupy more than 30% of the sample. Source material: blood. The origin of the receptors is a man aged 30-40 years with Graves' ophthalmopathy.

The rearrangement uses TRBV11-2 and TRBJ2-7; D is uncertain. This CDR3 spans 12 amino acids. V lost 4 bases, J lost 3 bases, and 7 bases lay in between. Germline CDR1 and CDR2: SGHAT and FQNNGV. Here the CDR3 DNA reads TGTGCCAGCAGCTACGGCTACTACGAGCAGTACTTC. It specifies CASSYGYYEQYF.

In its sample, this clonotype was seen many times. At one boundary the junction diverges from the germline segment, which might be a read error. V is TRBV12-3 or TRBV12-4 and J is TRBJ1-1, with TRBD1 matching over 8 bases. The CDR3 is 12 amino acids. CDR3 amino acids: CASNRDRTEAFF. CDR3 bases: TGTGCGAGCAACCGGGACAGGACTGAAGCTTTCTTT.

V gene TRBV20-1 combines with J gene TRBJ2-2; 10 bases are a match to TRBD2. The germline CDR1 and CDR2 sequences are DFQATT and SNEGSKA (reference sequence). After removal of 1 base from V and 6 bases from J, the junction contained 8 bases not matched to a gene. The CDR3 covers 16 residues. The CDR3 nucleotides read TGCAGTGCTAGAGGAGGTAGCGGGAGGTTCCCCGGGGAGCTGTTTTTT. Translating it yields CSARGGSGRFPGELFF.

This clonotype was counted between two and nine times. CDR3 in DNA: TGTGCCAGCAGCGTAGAGCTGAACACTGAAGCTTTCTTT. Amino acid sequence: CASSVELNTEAFF. The V and J genes are TRBV9 and TRBJ1-1; D not certain. V lost 0 bases, J lost 0 bases, and 3 bases lay in between. This CDR3 region has 13 residues. Germline V gives CDR1 SGDLS, CDR2 YYNGEE. Drawing the rest from reference TRBV9 and TRBJ1-1, the complete variable domain is DSGVTQTPKHLITATGQRVTLRCSPRSGDLSVYWYQQSLDQGLQFLIQYYNGEERAKGNILERFSAQQFPDLHSELNLSSLELGDSALYFCASSVELNTEAFFGQGTRLTVV.

This clonotype was counted between two and nine times. The chain carries TRBV28 and TRBJ1-5, with 7 bases lining up with TRBD1. The CDR3 totals 15 residues. The V gene's germline CDR1 is MDHEN and CDR2 SYDVKM. J was trimmed by 2 bases and V by 11 bases; bases with no gene match: 12. DNA of the CDR3: TGTGCCGTTGACAGGGAAGGGAGTGGCAATCAGCCCCAGCATTTT. Its translation: CAVDREGSGNQPQHF.

A few counts support this clonotype. The rearrangement links TRBV20-1 to TRBJ2-7; D tentatively reads TRBD1 or TRBD2 (5 bases each). The germline V gene has CDR1 DFQATT and CDR2 SNEGSKA (reference sequence). V lost 4 bases and J 7 bases, leaving 20 bases between the germline ends. The CDR3 totals 14 residues. The CDR3 sequence: CSAKGSGVELEQYF. The CDR3 DNA follows: TGCAGTGCTAAGGGGAGCGGTGTTGAATTGGAGCAGTACTTC.

The J gene is TRBJ2-7, the V gene TRBV5-4; D gene uncertain. CDR3 size: 14 residues. Trimming left V 1 base short and J 0 bases short, with 8 bases between. In germline, CDR1 is SGHNT, CDR2 YYREEE (reference sequence). Here the CDR3 reads CASSLYTSSYEQYF. CDR3 coding DNA: TGTGCCAGCAGCTTGTACACCAGCTCCTACGAGCAGTACTTC.

This clonotype was recorded a few times. The chain has TRBV28 and TRBJ2-7, with TRBD2 identical over 13 bases. Germline lookup yields CDR1 MDHEN and CDR2 SYDVKM. With V trimmed by 6 bases and J by 1 base, 12 bases remained unmatched. The CDR3 runs to 18 residues. CDR3 sequence reads: CASSLMTSGRKRSYEQYF. DNA of the CDR3: TGTGCCAGCAGCCTAATGACTAGCGGGAGGAAGAGATCCTACGAGCAGTACTTC.

This clonotype showed up many times. V and J are TRBV20-1 and TRBJ2-2; 12 bases are a match to TRBD2. J lost 6 bases, V lost 5 bases, and 22 bases had no gene match. Germline V CDR1 and CDR2: DFQATT, SNEGSKA (reference sequence). The length of the CDR3 is 20 residues. The CDR3 region has the DNA TGCAGTGCTGTACACAGGGGAGGGCGACTAGCGGGAGTAATGGCCGGGGAGCTGTTTTTT. Protein: CSAVHRGGRLAGVMAGELFF.

This rearrangement joins TRBV29-1 to TRBJ2-7; 7 nucleotides agree with TRBD2. V lost 4 bases to trimming and J lost 7 bases; unmatched junction nucleotides: 7. CDR1 and CDR2 (germline): SQVTM, ANQGSEA. This CDR3 has 12 residues. This chain's CDR3 is CSVGRNGREQYF. CDR3 sequence (DNA): TGCAGCGTTGGGCGGAACGGGAGGGAGCAGTACTTC.

This clonotype has just a few counts. The chain combines TRBV6-2 or TRBV6-3 with TRBJ1-1; TRBD1 agrees at 7 bases. Germline values: CDR1 MNHEY, CDR2 SVGEGT. This CDR3 region has 15 residues. J was trimmed by 6 bases and V by 7 bases; bases with no gene match: 14. The CDR3 sequence: CASTQTGDLIAEAFF. The CDR3 DNA sequence: TGTGCCAGCACCCAAACAGGGGACTTGATCGCTGAAGCTTTCTTT.

In this sample, this clonotype turned up a few times. V gene TRBV7-2 combines with J gene TRBJ2-3, with D unclear. CDR3 length: 13 residues. Trimming removed 2 bases at V and 5 bases at J, with 8 bases between. Germline loops: CDR1 SGHTA, CDR2 FQGNSA. The CDR3: CASSLTRLDTQYF. CDR3 in DNA: TGTGCCAGCAGCTTAACCAGACTAGATACGCAGTATTTT.

A word on this clonotype: A read error may be the cause here, since a much bigger clone is one base away. This chain connects TRBV7-2 to TRBJ2-7, with TRBD2 matching over 7 bases. The germline CDR1 and CDR2 sequences are SGHTA and FQGNSA. The CDR3 loop spans 14 amino acids. Germline trimming cut 8 bases from V and 6 bases from J; bases unmatched to any gene: 13. The DNA for the CDR3 is TGTGCCAGCTCTCATGGGGGACTAACCTGCGAGCAGTACTTC. It is translated as CASSHGGLTCEQYF.

This clonotype was recorded many times. V usage is TRBV5-1 and J usage is TRBJ1-1, with 7 bases matching TRBD1. V was clipped by 0 bases and J by 1 base; unmatched bases: 6. The CDR3 is made up of 16 amino acids. In germline, CDR1 is SGHRS, CDR2 YFSETQ. CDR3 DNA sequence: TGCGCCAGCAGCTTGGCCTCAGGGGGATCGAACACTGAAGCTTTCTTT. It specifies CASSLASGGSNTEAFF.

This clonotype was seen more than once but under ten times. CDR3 amino acids: CAIRPEGTDTQYF. The CDR3 DNA is TGTGCCATCAGACCGGAGGGCACAGATACGCAGTATTTT. The chain recombines TRBV10-3 with TRBJ2-3; weak D call: TRBD2 (5 bases). The CDR3 contains 13 residues. The germline V and J ends were trimmed by 6 bases and 1 base, with 8 bases remaining between them. Germline assignment: CDR1 ENHRY and CDR2 SYGVKD.

This clonotype has more than one count but fewer than ten. The chain combines TRBV27 with TRBJ2-7, with TRBD2 matching 7 bases. Germline V gene data show CDR1 as MNHEY and CDR2 as SMNVEV (reference sequence). With 6 bases clipped from V and 3 bases from J, the junction kept 11 bases outside the gene matches. CDR3 length: 15 residues. Here the CDR3 reads CASSLHTGGIYEQYF. CDR3 DNA: TGTGCCAGCAGCCTGCATACGGGAGGCATCTACGAGCAGTACTTC.

Turning to this clonotype: A junction end diverges from the germline sequence, so it may reflect a read error. The V call is TRBV5-1, the J call TRBJ1-2; 10 positions agree with TRBD1. The CDR3 spans 17 residues. Germline loops: CDR1 SGHRS, CDR2 YFSETQ. Here the CDR3 reads CVSSLVLFGTGDYGYTF. The CDR3 DNA follows: TGCGTCAGCAGCTTGGTCCTCTTCGGGACAGGGGACTATGGCTACACCTTC.

This clonotype showed up many times. The chain combines TRBV30 with TRBJ1-1, with D unresolved. The germline gives CDR1 GTSNPN, CDR2 SVGIG (reference sequence). Trimming left V 0 bases short and J 1 base short, with 12 bases between. The CDR3 totals 15 residues. Here the CDR3 reads CAWSVRGRSNTEAFF. The CDR3 DNA is TGTGCCTGGAGTGTCCGAGGGAGGTCGAACACTGAAGCTTTCTTT.

This clonotype was counted many times. The chain uses TRBV5-1 and TRBJ2-3, with D unclear. The V end lost 0 bases, the J end lost 3 bases, and 8 bases lay between the germline ends. CDR3 length: 14 amino acids. Germline CDR1 is SGHRS and CDR2 is YFSETQ. As DNA, the CDR3 is TGCGCCAGCAGCTTGGCCCAGGTTACAGATACGCAGTATTTT. Residues: CASSLAQVTDTQYF.

About this clonotype itself: A much more abundant neighbour one base away suggests this may be a read error. The chain combines TRBV10-3 with TRBJ1-1; the D is unclear. Germline V gene lookup returns CDR1 ENHRY and CDR2 SYGVKD. The CDR3 runs to 15 residues. Trimming took 2 bases from V and 4 from J, leaving 14 bases between them. CDR3 loop: CAISETKRRATEAFF. The CDR3 nucleotides are TGTGCCATCAGTGAGACGAAACGACGGGCCACTGAAGCTTTCTTT.

V gene TRBV7-3 combines with J gene TRBJ2-3; D might be TRBD1 or TRBD2, each matching 5 bases. CDR3 length equals 14 residues. The V end lost 5 bases, the J end lost 2 bases, and 11 bases lay between the germline ends. Germline V lookup: CDR1 SGHTA, CDR2 FQGTGA. The CDR3 bases are TGTGCCAGCAGCCCCGGGACCTTCACAGATACGCAGTATTTT. The encoded protein is CASSPGTFTDTQYF.

This clonotype was seen more than once but under ten times. The rearrangement links TRBV7-2 to TRBJ2-1, with 7 positions matching TRBD1. The CDR3 covers 15 residues. Germline trimming cut 5 bases from V and 9 bases from J; bases unmatched to any gene: 13. CDR1 is SGHTA, CDR2 FQGNSA, per germline. The CDR3 DNA is TGTGCCAGCAGCATCCCGAGGGGGCGATTGGGTGAGCAGTTCTTC. This codes for CASSIPRGRLGEQFF.

This clonotype has just a few counts. This chain uses TRBV10-2 with TRBJ1-1; TRBD1 is a possible D gene (5 bases). The CDR3 has 18 residues. V was cut by 0 bases and J by 2 bases, with 19 bases left in between. Per germline, CDR1 WSHSY and CDR2 SAAADI. The chain's CDR3 is CASSESWGGLRKNTEAFF. The CDR3 DNA sequence: TGCGCCAGCAGTGAGTCGTGGGGGGGTTTGAGAAAAAACACTGAAGCTTTCTTT.

The genes are TRBV20-1 and TRBJ1-2; TRBD1 might be the D (6 bases). The CDR3 extends over 12 amino acids. The germline V gene has CDR1 DFQATT and CDR2 SNEGSKA (reference sequence). With 5 bases removed from V and 8 bases from J, the gap between germline ends came to 15 bases. The CDR3 protein is CSAHTGLGGYTF. The CDR3 coding sequence is TGCAGTGCTCATACAGGGCTTGGGGGCTACACCTTC.

Ten or more counts support this clonotype. The CDR3 DNA follows: TGCGCCAGCAGCTTGGCCTCCGCCAACAATGAGCAGTTCTTC. Translation gives CASSLASANNEQFF. The rearrangement joins TRBV5-1 to TRBJ2-1; no firm D call. Germline CDR1 reads SGHRS; CDR2 reads YFSETQ. The CDR3 length is 14 residues. Trimming stripped 0 bases from V and 5 bases from J, with 9 bases between.

The V gene is TRBV20-1, the J gene TRBJ1-2; 7 nucleotides align to TRBD1. The length of the CDR3 is 12 residues. The trim removed 3 bases at V and 6 bases at J, leaving 4 bases unmatched. Germline values: CDR1 DFQATT, CDR2 SNEGSKA (reference sequence). The CDR3, as DNA: TGCAGTGCTAGGACAGGGCGAGATGGCTACACCTTC. Amino acid sequence: CSARTGRDGYTF.

Here the CDR3 reads CASSYLGRGLSETQYF. CDR3 DNA sequence: TGTGCCAGCAGCTACCTCGGGCGCGGCTTATCGGAGACCCAGTACTTC. The J gene is TRBJ2-5, the V gene TRBV5-5; D not certain. The CDR3 spans 16 residues. The germline CDR1 and CDR2 sequences are SGHKS and YYEKEE (reference sequence). Trimming shortened V by 3 bases and J by 5 bases, and 20 bases separated the two germline ends.

This clonotype has just a few counts. The gene calls are TRBV2 and TRBJ2-1; D uncertain. CDR3 length equals 11 residues. The germline V gene has CDR1 SNHLY and CDR2 FYNNEI. The germline V and J ends were trimmed by 2 bases and 11 bases, with 7 bases remaining between them. The DNA for the CDR3 is TGTGCCAGCAGTGAAAGTATTAAGCAGTTCTTC. This codes for CASSESIKQFF.

This clonotype occurred many times. The rearrangement uses TRBV30 and TRBJ2-5; 10 nucleotides line up with TRBD2. V lost 2 bases and J lost 1; bases outside the gene matches: 10. CDR1 is GTSNPN and CDR2 is SVGIG in the germline V gene (reference sequence). This CDR3 contains 17 residues. The CDR3 bases are TGTGCCTGGAGTACAACACGAACTAGCGGGGTCCAAGAGACCCAGTACTTC. This sequence encodes CAWSTTRTSGVQETQYF. Looking up the rest from reference TRBV30 and TRBJ2-5 gives the full variable domain: SQTIHQWPATLVQPVGSPLSLECTVEGTSNPNLYWYRQAAGRGLQLLFYSVGIGQISSEVPQNLSASRPQDRQFILSSKKLLLSDSGFYLCAWSTTRTSGVQETQYFGPGTRLLVL.

V usage is TRBV29-1 and J usage is TRBJ1-1; D unclear. The CDR3 spans 12 residues. V lost 6 bases and J lost 3, with 11 bases in between. Germline lookup yields CDR1 SQVTM and CDR2 ANQGSEA. CDR3 sequence: CSVTGPYTEAFF. The CDR3 DNA sequence: TGCAGCGTCACCGGGCCGTACACTGAAGCTTTCTTT.

This clonotype has more than one count but fewer than ten. The chain combines TRBV5-1 with TRBJ1-4; D is unclear. The germline V and J ends were trimmed by 6 bases and 2 bases, with 11 bases remaining between them. This CDR3 contains 14 residues. The germline gives CDR1 SGHRS, CDR2 YFSETQ. CDR3 protein: CASTRGGTNEKLFF. The CDR3, as DNA: TGCGCCAGCACTCGAGGAGGGACTAATGAAAAACTGTTTTTT.